At least ten counts were recorded for the clone carrying this TCR beta chain. The record originates from a study of low-dose radiotherapy and immunotherapy resistance in tumors. The length of the CDR3 is 13 residues. The germline V and J ends were trimmed by 6 bases and 1 base, with 10 bases remaining between them. Looked up from germline, CDR1 is SEHNR and CDR2 is FQNEAQ (reference sequence). The time point is: before trial treatment. First-strand cDNA relied on TRAV- and TRBV-specific primers spanning alpha and beta chains. PCR amplification of the TCRs was performed with Phusion for approximately 20 PCR cycles, and it relied on a constant-region primer together with a V-primer adapter. TCRdb fed the reads into MiXCR, producing one record per CDR3 protein. The sample has around 69,000 distinct CDR3 sequences; roughly 30% are singletons.

Sequences were derived from PBMCs, sampled before treatment. This receptor was obtained from a female donor with ovarian cancer. The chain uses TRBV7-9 and TRBJ2-7; D might be TRBD2 (6 bases). The chain's CDR3 is CASRSGVSYEQYF. The DNA for the CDR3 is TGTGCCAGCAGGTCGGGGGTGTCCTACGAGCAGTACTTC.